Below are 24 T cell receptor beta chains sequenced from a single sample in a study of cytotoxic CD8 clonotypes in ibrutinib-treated CLL. Profiled with immunoSEQ multiplex PCR; TCRdb holds only in-frame clones, not every one. The table includes over 250,000 clones, roughly four fifths detected once. The sample here was PBMCs, taken at disease progression, from a patient treated with ibrutinib. These TCRs come from a human donor with chronic lymphocytic leukemia.

The rearrangement links TRBV12-5 to TRBJ1-1; TRBD1 matches at 7 bases. The CDR3 consists of 12 residues. Trimming took 5 bases from V and 10 from J; bases not matched to a gene: 7. Looked up from germline, CDR1 is LGHNT and CDR2 is FRNRAP. In DNA, the CDR3 is TGTGCTAGTGGTCCGAGGGGGCTAGTAGCTTTCTTT. It specifies CASGPRGLVAFF.

The rearrangement joins TRBV11-1 to TRBJ2-1; 8 bases match TRBD2. Germline V gives CDR1 SGHAT, CDR2 FQDESV (reference sequence). V was clipped by 2 bases and J by 3 bases; unmatched bases: 6. This CDR3 comprises 16 residues. This chain's CDR3 is CASSLRASGLYNEQFF. The CDR3 DNA sequence: TGTGCCAGCAGCTTACGGGCTAGCGGGCTCTACAATGAGCAGTTCTTC.

The V and J genes are TRBV18 and TRBJ2-3; possibly TRBD2 for D (6 bases). V was trimmed by 4 bases and J by 2 bases, leaving 13 bases between them. Germline V lookup: CDR1 KGHSH, CDR2 LQKENI. The CDR3 extends over 15 amino acids. CDR3 sequence: CASSHALATTDTQYF. The CDR3 DNA is TGTGCCAGCTCACACGCGCTAGCGACCACAGATACGCAGTATTTT.

The CDR3 is CASSLWVETQYF. The CDR3 DNA reads as TGTGCCAGCAGCTTGTGGGTAGAGACCCAGTACTTC. The rearrangement joins TRBV5-8 to TRBJ2-5, with D hard to call. Germline loops: CDR1 SGHTS, CDR2 YDEGEE. The CDR3 has 12 residues. V lost 1 base, J lost 4 bases, and 5 bases lay in between.

This clone has a handful of counts. The rearrangement uses TRBV5-6 and TRBJ1-3; the match to TRBD1 covers 8 bases. With V trimmed by 2 bases and J by 2 bases, 3 bases remained unmatched. Germline V gives CDR1 SGHDT, CDR2 YYEEEE. The CDR3 sequence is 15 residues long. The CDR3 coding sequence is TGTGCCAGCAGCTTTCGGACAGGGCCTGGAAACACCATATATTTT. Protein product: CASSFRTGPGNTIYF.

The chain carries TRBV5-1 and TRBJ1-5, with TRBD1 as a possible D gene (5 bases). The CDR3 contains 13 residues. Between the trimmed V and J ends, which lost 7 bases and 3 bases, there was a span of 11 bases. Germline lookup yields CDR1 SGHRS and CDR2 YFSETQ. The CDR3 here is CASGRGPNQPQHF. CDR3 nucleotide sequence: TGCGCCAGCGGGAGGGGCCCCAATCAGCCCCAGCATTTT.

The rearrangement uses TRBV6-6 and TRBJ1-5; 10 positions agree with TRBD1. The CDR3 length is 15 residues. J lost 4 bases, V lost 5 bases, and 5 bases had no gene match. CDR1 is MNHNY and CDR2 is SVGAGI in the germline V gene (reference sequence). The CDR3 is CASSIDRGRNQPQHF. CDR3 DNA sequence: TGTGCCAGCAGTATCGACAGGGGGCGGAATCAGCCCCAGCATTTT.

This clone was seen only a few times. The V gene is TRBV23-1, the J gene TRBJ2-7; 7 nucleotides line up with TRBD1. TRBV23-1 is recorded as an ORF, its role being uncertain. CDR3 length: 18 residues. Trimming cost V 0 bases and J 5 bases; bases outside gene matches: 16. The CDR3 DNA reads TGCGCCAGCAGTCAATCTGAAGCGGCAGGGGGAAATTATCACGAGCAGTACTTC. It is translated as CASSQSEAAGGNYHEQYF.

The rearrangement joins TRBV6-6 to TRBJ1-5; no firm D call. CDR1 is MNHNY, CDR2 SVGAGI, per germline (reference sequence). There are 16 residues in the CDR3. V was clipped by 2 bases and J by 3 bases, with 14 bases between them. CDR3 protein: CASSYPSGKYNQPQHF. The CDR3 DNA reads as TGTGCCAGCAGTTACCCATCTGGCAAATACAATCAGCCCCAGCATTTT.

The V gene is TRBV9, the J gene TRBJ2-1; D remains ambiguous. The CDR3 length is 14 residues. In germline, CDR1 is SGDLS, CDR2 YYNGEE. V was clipped by 3 bases and J by 2 bases, with 9 bases between them. CDR3 protein: CASSAQLAYNEQFF. CDR3 nucleotides: TGTGCCAGCAGCGCCCAATTAGCCTACAATGAGCAGTTCTTC.

The chain recombines TRBV7-3 with TRBJ1-2, with 9 bases aligning to TRBD1. The CDR3 consists of 16 residues. V gave up 2 bases and J gave up 4 bases; unmatched junction bases: 8. CDR1 is SGHTA and CDR2 is FQGTGA in the germline V gene. The CDR3 sequence: CASSLSSGTGIYGYTF. The CDR3 DNA is TGTGCCAGCAGCTTATCTTCTGGGACAGGGATCTATGGCTACACCTTC.

V gene TRBV10-1 combines with J gene TRBJ2-3, with a possible D match to TRBD2 (6 bases). Trimming took 6 bases from V and 4 from J, leaving 11 bases between them. The CDR3 sequence is 13 residues long. Germline values: CDR1 WNHNN, CDR2 SYGVQD (reference sequence). CDR3 loop: CASSGDFADTQYF. The CDR3 DNA follows: TGCGCCAGCAGCGGGGACTTCGCAGATACGCAGTATTTT.

The V call is TRBV4-1, the J call TRBJ2-6; 9 bases are a match to TRBD1. Trimming removed 4 bases from V and 2 bases from J; junction bases left unmatched: 0. This CDR3 contains 15 residues. CDR1 MGHRA and CDR2 YSYEKL come from the germline V gene. CDR3 sequence reads: CASSRTGAGANVLTF. The CDR3 DNA reads TGCGCCAGCAGCCGGACAGGGGCTGGGGCCAACGTCCTGACTTTC.

The genes are TRBV14 and TRBJ1-1, with D hard to call. The CDR3 spans 17 residues. Germline V gene data show CDR1 as SGHDN and CDR2 as FVKESK. With 2 bases removed from V and 4 bases from J, the gap between germline ends came to 20 bases. CDR3 sequence reads: CASSQRLQFRGFTEAFF. CDR3 DNA sequence: TGTGCCAGCAGCCAAAGATTGCAGTTTCGAGGCTTCACTGAAGCTTTCTTT.

This clone was picked up one time. V gene TRBV4-1 combines with J gene TRBJ1-2; weak D call: TRBD1 (5 bases). Germline CDR1 reads MGHRA; CDR2 reads YSYEKL. V was cut by 1 base and J by 2 bases, with 26 bases left in between. The CDR3 is made up of 20 amino acids. Here the CDR3 reads CASSQAVLTARVPGNYGYTF. CDR3 DNA sequence: TGCGCCAGCAGCCAAGCGGTCTTGACAGCCCGAGTGCCCGGAAACTATGGCTACACCTTC.

The chain carries TRBV19 and TRBJ1-4; D not resolved. The CDR3 is 13 amino acids. Germline values: CDR1 LNHDA, CDR2 SQIVND (reference sequence). V was cut by 6 bases and J by 8 bases, with 13 bases left in between. CDR3 DNA sequence: TGTGCCAGTAGCCGGGATGATGGAGAAAAACTGTTTTTT. Protein: CASSRDDGEKLFF.

The V and J genes are TRBV5-8 and TRBJ1-2; 9 nucleotides line up with TRBD1. Germline V gives CDR1 SGHTS, CDR2 YDEGEE. J lost 8 bases, V lost 3 bases, and 8 bases had no gene match. The CDR3 is 14 residues long. DNA of the CDR3: TGTGCCAGCAGCTGGACAGGGGAGGCATGGGGCTACACCTTC. This translates into CASSWTGEAWGYTF.

The chain joins TRBV18 to TRBJ2-5, with 9 bases identical to TRBD1. Germline-derived CDR1 and CDR2 are KGHSH and LQKENI. This CDR3 is built from 15 residues. Losses at the gene ends were 6 bases for V and 0 bases for J; bases not matched to a gene: 5. CDR3 loop: CASSTGTGNQETQYF. CDR3 nucleotide sequence: TGTGCCAGCTCCACGGGGACAGGGAACCAAGAGACCCAGTACTTC.

This clone was detected a few times. V is TRBV10-2 and J is TRBJ1-2; D is ambiguous. The V gene's germline CDR1 is WSHSY and CDR2 SAAADI. Trimming removed 6 bases from V and 0 bases from J, with 2 bases in between. The CDR3 is 11 amino acids. The DNA of the CDR3 is TGCGCCAGCAGATCTAACTATGGCTACACCTTC. It codes for CASRSNYGYTF.

This clone was observed once. The chain couples TRBV6-5 to TRBJ2-2; D remains ambiguous. V lost 0 bases and J 5 bases, leaving 4 bases between the germline ends. Per germline, CDR1 MNHEY and CDR2 SVGAGI. The CDR3 is 13 amino acids. CDR3 nucleotides: TGTGCCAGCAGTTACTCGTTGACCGGGGAGCTGTTTTTT. It encodes CASSYSLTGELFF.

V and J are TRBV9 and TRBJ2-5; 7 nucleotides match TRBD2. The germline V gene encodes CDR1 SGDLS and CDR2 YYNGEE. J gave up 5 bases and V 4 bases, and 11 bases lay outside the gene matches. The length of the CDR3 is 15 residues. CDR3 residues: CASSPRPGRKETQYF. In DNA form, the CDR3 reads TGTGCCAGCAGCCCCCGCCCCGGGAGGAAGGAGACCCAGTACTTC. The full variable domain, rest sourced from reference TRBV9 and TRBJ2-5, is DSGVTQTPKHLITATGQRVTLRCSPRSGDLSVYWYQQSLDQGLQFLIQYYNGEERAKGNILERFSAQQFPDLHSELNLSSLELGDSALYFCASSPRPGRKETQYFGPGTRLLVL.

The chain couples TRBV6-1 to TRBJ2-7, with 7 bases aligning to TRBD2. Germline V lookup: CDR1 MNHNS, CDR2 SASEGT. The CDR3 contains 13 residues. V was clipped by 4 bases and J by 6 bases; unmatched bases: 6. The CDR3 reads CASSAGRGSEQYF. CDR3 bases: TGTGCCAGCAGTGCTGGGCGGGGGAGCGAGCAGTACTTC.

The rearrangement links TRBV19 to TRBJ1-1; D remains unclear. V gave up 6 bases and J gave up 1 base, with 9 bases separating them. The V gene's germline CDR1 is LNHDA and CDR2 SQIVND (reference sequence). This CDR3 has 13 amino acids. The CDR3 loop reads CASSVLGNTEAFF. The CDR3 region has the DNA TGTGCCAGTAGCGTCCTGGGGAACACTGAAGCTTTCTTT. Full variable domain (missing parts from reference TRBV19 and TRBJ1-1): DGGITQSPKYLFRKEGQNVTLSCEQNLNHDAMYWYRQDPGQGLRLIYYSQIVNDFQKGDIAEGYSVSREKKESFPLTVTSAQKNPTAFYLCASSVLGNTEAFFGQGTRLTVV.

The chain joins TRBV7-8 to TRBJ1-1; D call uncertain. V lost 1 base, J lost 4 bases, and 7 bases lay in between. CDR3 length: 13 amino acids. From germline, CDR1 is SGHVS and CDR2 FQNEAQ. This chain's CDR3 is CASSLEPSTEAFF. In DNA form, the CDR3 reads TGTGCCAGCAGCTTAGAGCCGAGCACTGAAGCTTTCTTT.